The rows below give T cell receptor beta chains drawn from one sample of a study of blood T cell repertoires in COVID-19. TCRdb's table, derived via immunoSEQ multiplex PCR, lists solely in-frame clones and lacks some. The profile shows about 160,000 clones, roughly 79% of them singletons. Sequencing was performed on peripheral blood. The receptor set was obtained from a woman of 80 years or more with acute or convalescent COVID-19. The CDR3 runs from the conserved cysteine through the conserved F or W. Some rows mark clone size as missing; the rest say once, few, many or name a class of expanded clone.

clone size: few
J gene: TRBJ2-5
V gene: TRBV7-2
CDR3 protein: CASTEREGETQYF

clone size: NA
J gene: TRBJ2-7
V gene: TRBV3-1/TRBV3-2
CDR3 protein: CASSPRLADTPYEQYF

clone size: NA
J gene: TRBJ2-7
V gene: TRBV6-5
CDR3 protein: CASRGTVRNYEQYF

clone size: NA
J gene: TRBJ2-1
V gene: TRBV5-1
CDR3 protein: CASSSSGNNEQFF

clone size: NA
J gene: TRBJ2-1
V gene: TRBV3-1/TRBV3-2
CDR3 protein: CASSWFTGANEQFF

clone size: NA
J gene: TRBJ1-1
V gene: TRBV11-2
CDR3 protein: CASNRDRASNTEAFF

clone size: NA
J gene: TRBJ1-4
V gene: TRBV6-5
CDR3 protein: CASSYSPNEKLFF

clone size: few
J gene: TRBJ1-2
V gene: TRBV6-6
CDR3 protein: CASTTGGGGDGYTF

clone size: NA
J gene: TRBJ1-4
V gene: TRBV7-5
CDR3 protein: CVRSLDDRGPGNEKLFF

clone size: NA
J gene: TRBJ1-5
V gene: TRBV15
CDR3 protein: CATSTRQVMGQPQHF

clone size: few
J gene: TRBJ2-3
V gene: TRBV5-5
CDR3 protein: CASILAGVVDTQYF

clone size: NA
J gene: TRBJ1-1
V gene: TRBV29-1
CDR3 protein: CTIHHTEAFF

clone size: once
J gene: TRBJ1-1
V gene: TRBV7-8
CDR3 protein: CASSPGQGRRTEAFF

clone size: NA
J gene: TRBJ2-3
V gene: TRBV5-1
CDR3 protein: CASSPGASGTTDTQYF

clone size: NA
J gene: TRBJ2-2
V gene: TRBV10-3
CDR3 protein: CAISAAGQGHTGELFF

clone size: NA
J gene: TRBJ2-5
V gene: TRBV7-9
CDR3 protein: CASQTGQETQYF

clone size: once
J gene: TRBJ2-1
V gene: TRBV30
CDR3 protein: CAWSVLGARKCFF

clone size: NA
J gene: TRBJ2-5
V gene: TRBV7-2
CDR3 protein: CASSSQRDQTQYF

clone size: NA
J gene: TRBJ2-3
V gene: TRBV7-8
CDR3 protein: CASSARSGRTDTQYF

clone size: NA
J gene: TRBJ2-7
V gene: TRBV18
CDR3 protein: CASSPGQGMSYEQYF

clone size: NA
J gene: TRBJ2-7
V gene: TRBV25-1
CDR3 protein: CASSGEQGRTYEQYF

clone size: few
J gene: TRBJ2-5
V gene: TRBV7-2
CDR3 protein: CASGLGSGRGETQYF

clone size: once
J gene: TRBJ2-5
V gene: TRBV5-3
CDR3 protein: CARSLGTASGRPPQETQYF

clone size: NA
J gene: TRBJ1-2
V gene: TRBV2
CDR3 protein: CANYHGGGVYGYTF

clone size: once
J gene: TRBJ2-1
V gene: TRBV5-1
CDR3 protein: CASRRVGGLYNEQFF

clone size: NA
J gene: TRBJ1-2
V gene: TRBV20-1
CDR3 protein: CSASNRGPGGGYTF

clone size: NA
J gene: TRBJ2-4
V gene: TRBV5-5
CDR3 protein: CASSLAFGGLRNIQYF

clone size: NA
J gene: TRBJ1-1
V gene: TRBV7-9
CDR3 protein: CASSSGVNLNTEAFF

clone size: NA
J gene: TRBJ2-7
V gene: TRBV6-5
CDR3 protein: CASSTRGEQYF

clone size: NA
J gene: TRBJ2-1
V gene: TRBV6-5
CDR3 protein: CASSYSMSSYNEQFF

clone size: NA
J gene: TRBJ1-5
V gene: TRBV18
CDR3 protein: CASSPWGGADQPQHF

clone size: NA
J gene: TRBJ2-3
V gene: TRBV11-3
CDR3 protein: CASSSSRVSTDTQYF

clone size: NA
J gene: TRBJ1-2
V gene: TRBV6-5
CDR3 protein: CASSLQGAYGYTF

clone size: NA
J gene: TRBJ1-1
V gene: TRBV1
CDR3 protein: CTSSRDREGTEAFF

clone size: NA
J gene: TRBJ1-2
V gene: TRBV27
CDR3 protein: CASSRLQGANYGYTF

clone size: NA
J gene: TRBJ2-1
V gene: TRBV6-6
CDR3 protein: CASSGGTSGSSNEQFF

clone size: NA
J gene: TRBJ2-6
V gene: TRBV19
CDR3 protein: CASSTRQGAAAGANVLTF

clone size: NA
J gene: TRBJ2-1
V gene: TRBV7-9
CDR3 protein: CASSLGGGLNNEQFF

clone size: NA
J gene: TRBJ1-2
V gene: TRBV5-4
CDR3 protein: CASSLGDRDYGYTF

clone size: NA
J gene: TRBJ1-4
V gene: TRBV18
CDR3 protein: CASSPGVNEKLFF

clone size: NA
J gene: TRBJ1-2
V gene: TRBV18
CDR3 protein: CASSPTGNPTYGYTF

clone size: NA
J gene: TRBJ2-7
V gene: TRBV7-8
CDR3 protein: CATRYISSYEQYF

clone size: NA
J gene: TRBJ1-1
V gene: TRBV3-1/TRBV3-2
CDR3 protein: CASSSGDTEAFF

clone size: once
J gene: TRBJ2-5
V gene: TRBV4-2
CDR3 protein: CASSQGYGLAGADQETQYF

clone size: NA
J gene: TRBJ2-3
V gene: TRBV3-1/TRBV3-2
CDR3 protein: CASSRGLASDTQYF

clone size: NA
J gene: TRBJ1-1
V gene: TRBV7-9
CDR3 protein: CASSHLRVRRGQNTEAFF

clone size: NA
J gene: TRBJ1-1
V gene: TRBV20-1
CDR3 protein: CSALSGEVAFF

clone size: NA
J gene: TRBJ2-2
V gene: TRBV11-3
CDR3 protein: CASSSREPNTGELFF

clone size: NA
J gene: TRBJ1-1
V gene: TRBV7-9
CDR3 protein: CASSLTVNTEAFF

clone size: NA
J gene: TRBJ2-1
V gene: TRBV7-9
CDR3 protein: CASSLGTGVYNEQFF

clone size: NA
J gene: TRBJ2-7
V gene: TRBV18
CDR3 protein: CASSRSTGETEQYF

clone size: NA
J gene: TRBJ2-7
V gene: TRBV9
CDR3 protein: CASSEGDSASYEQYF

clone size: few
J gene: TRBJ1-1
V gene: TRBV18
CDR3 protein: CASSPPTGSNMNTEAFF

clone size: NA
J gene: TRBJ1-1
V gene: TRBV7-8
CDR3 protein: CASSPRSGSEAFF

clone size: NA
J gene: TRBJ2-7
V gene: TRBV2
CDR3 protein: CASSVQGQGYEQYF

clone size: few
J gene: TRBJ1-5
V gene: TRBV9
CDR3 protein: CASSSRQPNNQPQHF

clone size: NA
J gene: TRBJ1-2
V gene: TRBV2
CDR3 protein: CASSEEQKLDYGYTF